This is a list of T cell receptor beta chains from one sample in a study of blood T cells in healthy people across ages. MiXCR, run by TCRdb on the 5' RACE reads, gives a single entry per CDR3 protein. Of about 1.8 million distinct CDR3 sequences detected, roughly 49% appear once; the ten largest clones hold over 2%. The sequenced material came from blood. These receptors came from a woman in her thirties or forties in good health. CDR3s include the opening cysteine and the closing phenylalanine or tryptophan. The D gene is left open where the match is weak. Not all rows give a size; the values are once, few, many and, for expanded clones, a class.

cdr3_aa: CASSTAREGDEQFF
cdr3_nt: TGTGCCAGCAGCACAGCCCGGGAAGGAGATGAGCAGTTCTTC
d_call: NA
j_call: TRBJ2-1
v_call: TRBV9
clone_size: NA

cdr3_aa: CAISVDRRLTDTQYF
cdr3_nt: TGTGCCATCAGTGTAGACAGGCGGCTTACAGATACGCAGTATTTT
d_call: NA
j_call: TRBJ2-3
v_call: TRBV10-3
clone_size: NA

cdr3_aa: CASSQVGTSGFTQYF
cdr3_nt: TGCGCCAGCAGCCAAGTCGGGACTAGCGGGTTTACGCAGTATTTT
d_call: TRBD2
j_call: TRBJ2-3
v_call: TRBV4-1
clone_size: once

cdr3_aa: CASSSIRQGVFSYEQYF
cdr3_nt: TGTGCCAGCAGCTCCATCCGACAGGGAGTATTCTCCTACGAGCAGTACTTC
d_call: TRBD1
j_call: TRBJ2-7
v_call: TRBV11-2
clone_size: NA

cdr3_aa: CASSEFLGGANVLTF
cdr3_nt: TGTGCCAGCAGTGAATTTTTGGGAGGGGCCAACGTCCTGACTTTC
d_call: NA
j_call: TRBJ2-6
v_call: TRBV25-1
clone_size: few

cdr3_aa: CASSVGGTGEKLFF
cdr3_nt: TGTGCCAGCAGCGTAGGAGGGACGGGTGAAAAACTGTTTTTT
d_call: NA
j_call: TRBJ1-4
v_call: TRBV9
clone_size: NA

cdr3_aa: CAISAIGGGPEAFF
cdr3_nt: TGTGCCATCAGTGCGATCGGAGGTGGCCCTGAAGCTTTCTTT
d_call: NA
j_call: TRBJ1-1
v_call: TRBV10-3
clone_size: NA

cdr3_aa: CASTVGGWPDTQYF
cdr3_nt: TGTGCCAGCACCGTAGGTGGCTGGCCAGATACGCAGTATTTT
d_call: NA
j_call: TRBJ2-3
v_call: TRBV7-2
clone_size: NA

cdr3_aa: CASSLDRGRGSSNYGYTF
cdr3_nt: TGTGCCAGCAGCTTAGATCGGGGCAGGGGGTCTTCGAACTATGGCTACACCTTC
d_call: TRBD1
j_call: TRBJ1-2
v_call: TRBV7-2
clone_size: NA

cdr3_aa: CASSYMASGNIQYF
cdr3_nt: TGTGCCAGCAGTTACATGGCCTCCGGAAACATTCAGTACTTC
d_call: NA
j_call: TRBJ2-4
v_call: TRBV6-5
clone_size: NA

cdr3_aa: CASSFVGSGETQYF
cdr3_nt: TGTGCCAGCAGCTTCGTAGGGAGTGGAGAGACCCAGTACTTC
d_call: NA
j_call: TRBJ2-5
v_call: TRBV7-2
clone_size: NA

cdr3_aa: CASRRGAGGETQYF
cdr3_nt: TGTGCCAGCCGTAGGGGGGCCGGAGGAGAGACCCAGTACTTC
d_call: NA
j_call: TRBJ2-5
v_call: TRBV13
clone_size: few

cdr3_aa: CASSPEAGVVIDTQYF
cdr3_nt: TGTGCCAGCAGCCCCGAAGCGGGGGTGGTTATAGATACGCAGTATTTT
d_call: TRBD2
j_call: TRBJ2-3
v_call: TRBV7-8
clone_size: NA

cdr3_aa: CSARQGEGYGYTF
cdr3_nt: TGCAGTGCTAGACAGGGAGAAGGATATGGCTACACCTTC
d_call: NA
j_call: TRBJ1-2
v_call: TRBV20-1
clone_size: NA

cdr3_aa: CASSTGQGYNEQFF
cdr3_nt: TGTGCCAGCAGCACCGGACAGGGATACAATGAGCAGTTCTTC
d_call: TRBD1
j_call: TRBJ2-1
v_call: TRBV7-2
clone_size: many

cdr3_aa: CSAKQDLNYGYTF
cdr3_nt: TGCAGTGCCAAACAGGACCTTAACTATGGCTACACCTTC
d_call: NA
j_call: TRBJ1-2
v_call: TRBV20-1
clone_size: few

cdr3_aa: CGANGLTKGTQYF
cdr3_nt: TGCGGTGCCAACGGACTTACTAAGGGGACCCAGTACTTC
d_call: NA
j_call: TRBJ2-5
v_call: TRBV20-1
clone_size: NA

cdr3_aa: CASSFFGSSYNEQFF
cdr3_nt: TGTGCCAGCAGTTTTTTTGGCAGCTCCTACAATGAGCAGTTCTTC
d_call: NA
j_call: TRBJ2-1
v_call: TRBV28
clone_size: NA

cdr3_aa: CSARDQGYTGELFF
cdr3_nt: TGCAGTGCTAGAGATCAGGGGTACACCGGGGAGCTGTTTTTT
d_call: NA
j_call: TRBJ2-2
v_call: TRBV20-1
clone_size: once

cdr3_aa: CASSLALAGRNEQFF
cdr3_nt: TGTGCCAGCAGCTTAGCGTTAGCGGGGAGGAATGAGCAGTTCTTC
d_call: TRBD2
j_call: TRBJ2-1
v_call: TRBV7-2
clone_size: few

cdr3_aa: CASSTTSRYEQYF
cdr3_nt: TGTGCCAGCAGCACGACGTCGCGCTACGAGCAGTACTTC
d_call: NA
j_call: TRBJ2-7
v_call: TRBV7-9
clone_size: few

cdr3_aa: CASSAPGRGNTEAFF
cdr3_nt: TGTGCCAGCAGCGCTCCAGGGAGAGGGAACACTGAAGCTTTCTTT
d_call: NA
j_call: TRBJ1-1
v_call: TRBV7-2
clone_size: NA

cdr3_aa: CASSYSRVIPYNEQYF
cdr3_nt: TGTGCCAGCAGTTACTCTAGAGTAATCCCCTACAATGAGCAGTACTTC
d_call: NA
j_call: TRBJ2-4
v_call: TRBV6-2/TRBV6-3
clone_size: NA

cdr3_aa: CASSSPPQHF
cdr3_nt: TGTGCCAGCAGTAGCCCGCCCCAGCATTTT
d_call: NA
j_call: TRBJ1-5
v_call: TRBV12-3/TRBV12-4
clone_size: NA

cdr3_aa: CASSARRGGGDTQYF
cdr3_nt: TGTGCCAGCAGTGCTCGGCGGGGGGGAGGAGATACGCAGTATTTT
d_call: TRBD2
j_call: TRBJ2-3
v_call: TRBV2
clone_size: few

cdr3_aa: CASSLEGASVYEQYF
cdr3_nt: TGTGCCAGCAGCTTAGAGGGTGCCAGCGTCTACGAGCAGTACTTC
d_call: NA
j_call: TRBJ2-7
v_call: TRBV7-6
clone_size: NA

cdr3_aa: CSSGQGPNEQFF
cdr3_nt: TGCAGCTCGGGACAGGGACCCAATGAGCAGTTCTTC
d_call: TRBD1
j_call: TRBJ2-1
v_call: TRBV29-1
clone_size: NA

cdr3_aa: CSARDQGYEQYF
cdr3_nt: TGCAGTGCTAGAGATCAGGGCTACGAGCAGTACTTC
d_call: NA
j_call: TRBJ2-7
v_call: TRBV20-1
clone_size: many

cdr3_aa: CASVPSYSYEQYF
cdr3_nt: TGTGCCAGCGTCCCGAGTTACTCCTACGAGCAGTACTTC
d_call: NA
j_call: TRBJ2-7
v_call: TRBV28
clone_size: few

cdr3_aa: CASSEGTGGGQETQYF
cdr3_nt: TGTGCCAGCAGTGAAGGGACGGGGGGAGGCCAAGAGACCCAGTACTTC
d_call: TRBD2
j_call: TRBJ2-5
v_call: TRBV6-1
clone_size: NA

cdr3_aa: CASSNTGTTGETQYF
cdr3_nt: TGTGCCAGCAGTAACACCGGGACCACCGGGGAGACCCAGTACTTC
d_call: NA
j_call: TRBJ2-5
v_call: TRBV6-5
clone_size: NA

cdr3_aa: CSARRAGTTTDTQYF
cdr3_nt: TGCAGTGCTAGAAGAGCGGGGACCACCACAGATACGCAGTATTTT
d_call: TRBD2
j_call: TRBJ2-3
v_call: TRBV20-1
clone_size: NA

cdr3_aa: CSAYGQGKVYEQYF
cdr3_nt: TGCAGTGCATATGGACAGGGGAAGGTCTACGAGCAGTACTTC
d_call: TRBD1
j_call: TRBJ2-7
v_call: TRBV20-1
clone_size: NA

cdr3_aa: CASSLGGSTNYGYTF
cdr3_nt: TGCGCCAGCAGCTTGGGCGGATCGACAAACTATGGCTACACCTTC
d_call: NA
j_call: TRBJ1-2
v_call: TRBV5-1
clone_size: few

cdr3_aa: CASSFPRAVGVPGELFF
cdr3_nt: TGTGCCAGCAGCTTCCCCCGAGCGGTAGGAGTCCCCGGGGAGCTGTTTTTT
d_call: NA
j_call: TRBJ2-2
v_call: TRBV3-1
clone_size: NA